This TCR beta chain was captured by sequencing in a study of CD8 T cells in Susac syndrome. Study observations and caveats: The study admitted that it had a relatively small number of individuals in its TCR sequencing and HLA analysis.

Concerning this clonotype itself: Its antigen is not identified.

The authors reverse transcribed roughly 0.45 to 1 ug RNA with random hexamers. The TCR beta CDR3 was amplified by immunoSEQ multiplex PCR across 54 Vbeta, 13 Jbeta. TCRdb re-called the immunoSEQ multiplex PCR reads with MiXCR, one entry per CDR3 protein. This table holds about 200,000 distinct CDR3 sequences, roughly nine tenths found once. The CD8+ and CD4+ T cells were negatively isolated, with the TEMRA cells enriched by FACS. The CDR3 loop spans 13 amino acids. Trimming took 5 bases from V and 4 from J, leaving 12 bases between them. CDR1 is GTSNPN and CDR2 is SVGIG in the germline V gene (reference sequence).

The sample taken for sequencing was CD4+ T cells from PBMCs. The chain has TRBV30 and TRBJ2-1; TRBD1 or TRBD2 may be the D gene (6 bases each). This clonotype was sampled from a human donor with Susac syndrome. CDR3 loop: CAWEAGTYNEQFF. In nucleotides, the CDR3 is TGTGCCTGGGAGGCGGGGACATACAATGAGCAGTTCTTC.